Given below is one T cell receptor (beta chain) in context. The specificity of this receptor is unknown. The sample holds no much larger clone one base away, and base qualities are not on file. The data are from a study of blood T cell repertoires in COVID-19 (dated by TCRdb to about 2020). Background for the entire study: Samples from collaborators originated in the United States, Italy and Spain and spanned both the acute and convalescent phases of COVID-19. The prospective study material was composed of cDNA or gDNA derived from T cells, B-cell-depleted T cells, or PBMCs. Subjects who had been exposed to COVID-19, were actively infected with it, or had recovered from it provided the deeply sampled blood TCRbeta repertoires that made up the dataset. The repertoires were released in a freely available public database intended as a resource for research on the immune response to SARS-CoV-2. The samples were drawn from the first 160 participants of the ongoing ImmuneRACE study and from some 1,300 subjects provided by 6 global collaborators. Nearly every sample came with metadata listing a de-identified subject ID, COVID-19 status, age in years and sex. Where HLA class I and class II types were available, the types were taken from metadata supplied by the sample provider, not from assay-based typing. Overall results and qualifications from the work: Clinical and demographic metadata were provided uncurated, with the amount varying by source and participant.

Whole blood was collected in K2EDTA tubes by collaborating institutions according to the institutions' own protocols. Collaborator samples were shipped for TCRbeta analysis as frozen whole blood, isolated PBMCs, or DNA extracted from either sample type. V is clipped by 5 bases and J by 8 bases, and the sequence between their germline boundaries is 20 bases long. Based on the germline V gene, the CDR1 and CDR2 sequences are SGHVS and FNYEAQ. The CDR3 measures 15 amino acids from cysteine to phenylalanine. The only DNA kept is the CDR3, 45 bases in frame from the first base. TCRbeta CDR3 regions were amplified from genomic DNA by means of the immunoSEQ Assay, a bias-controlled multiplex PCR. In the authors' own workflow: Nucleated cell counts per sample were estimated from amplification of reference gene primers within the assay. To quantify the absolute abundance of each unique TCRbeta CDR3 rearrangement, sequence reads were collapsed and filtered. Productive Simpson clonality was computed per sample as the square root of Simpson's diversity index over productive rearrangements. TCRdb's version of the immuneACCESS table is confined to in-frame rearrangements and falls short of the full clone set. An unresolved V gene accounts for under half of the shortfall where checked; the remainder is of unknown origin. Clonal size and the V and J genes are those of that table, whereas D and trimming came from the DNA. Counted in this sample were about 70,000 clones; approximately 90% of them appeared once. The top ten constitute more than 1.1% of the sample.

Specimen: peripheral blood. The rearranged chain carries TRBV7-6 and TRBJ2-3; the D segment could be TRBD2, given 6 matching bases. The receptor was isolated from a human donor in a cohort sampled during active COVID-19. In nucleotide form, the sequence is TGTGCCAGCAGCCCCGGAGGGAGCGGGCGAGGTACGCAGTATTTT. It specifies CASSPGGSGRGTQYF.